This T cell receptor (beta chain) was observed in a study of shared clonotypes between healthy human individuals. Assay: immunoSEQ multiplex PCR; the TCRdb copy retains only in-frame clones and omits some. The sample includes 450,000 to 700,000 clones, roughly 95% of them seen just once. Terminally differentiated effector memory CD45RA+ cells were excluded by CCR7 positive selection of CD45RO-negative cells. Donors comprised healthy HIV-negative adults lacking recent acute infections or vaccinations. The CDR3 is 16 residues long. Trimming stripped 0 bases from V and 9 bases from J, with 18 bases between. CDR1 is LNHDA, CDR2 SQIVND, per germline (reference sequence).

The clonotype originates from a woman in her twenties or thirties in good health. The sample consisted of naive CD8+ T cells sorted from blood. The chain is built from TRBV19 and TRBJ2-4, with D maybe TRBD1 (6 bases). DNA for the CDR3: TGTGCCAGTAGTATAGACGGGGCAGGGGAATGGAGCATTCAGTACTTC. It yields the protein CASSIDGAGEWSIQYF.